What follows are 23 T cell receptor beta chains derived from one specimen sequenced in a study of CD8+ T cells in alopecia areata. Sorting of pooled cutaneous lymph node cells was based on CD4, CD8alpha, NKG2D, NKG2ACE and other markers. Sequencing used cDNA as its template, made by extracting RNA and reverse transcribing it. The repertoire was sequenced with immunoSEQ multiplex PCR; TCRdb's copy has only in-frame clones and lacks some. The sample shows about 270,000 clones, none of them appearing just once. Sequences were obtained from CD4+ T cells sorted from a lymph node. Receptor source: a C3H/HeJ mouse with alopecia areata. This strain has MHC haplotype H2-k.

This clone was seen a few times. Mouse names are used for the genes. From the germline J gene comes the end of the CDR3, since the read stops 3 residues before it. The rearrangement links TRBV5 to TRBJ1-6, with D maybe TRBD1 (6 bases). TRBJ1-6 carries the ORF label, with uncertain function. Per germline, CDR1 LGHNA and CDR2 YNLKQL (reference sequence). The CDR3 contains 16 residues. Trimming cost V 1 base and J 3 bases, with 10 bases left between them. CDR3: CASSQGGQNYNSPLYF. The DNA read from the CDR3 is TGTGCCAGCAGCCAAGGGGGACAAAACTATAATTCGCCC.

A few counts support this clone. The genes are named according to mouse. The CDR3 end lies 4 residues beyond the end of the read and is filled in from the germline J gene. V usage is TRBV5 and J usage is TRBJ2-3; the match to TRBD1 covers 7 bases. Germline loops: CDR1 LGHNA, CDR2 YNLKQL (reference sequence). V lost 4 bases to trimming and J lost 0 bases; unmatched junction nucleotides: 4. This CDR3 has 15 amino acids. CDR3 residues: CASSPGQPSAETLYF. The CDR3 DNA, read in part, is TGTGCCAGCAGCCCGGGACAGCCTAGTGCAGAA.

Concerning this clone itself: Mouse gene names apply. With the read ending 4 residues before the CDR3 end, the germline J gene is used to fill in that end. The chain combines TRBV12-1 with TRBJ2-5; D unclear. Germline loops: CDR1 SGHSN, CDR2 HYEKVE. With 1 base removed from V and 0 bases from J, the gap between germline ends came to 7 bases. The CDR3 runs 14 residues. The CDR3 bases that were read are TGTGCCAGCTCTCTGAAGGGTAACCAAGAC. It translates to CASSLKGNQD. The whole CDR3 is CASSLKGNQDTQYF.

About this clone: Mouse germline and gene names are used. The sequence runs out 4 residues before the end of the CDR3; the remainder is reconstructed from the germline J gene. At the DNA level, this CDR3 is encoded by other sequences in the same sample as well. This chain uses TRBV13-2 with TRBJ2-5, with 10 bases that match TRBD1. Germline V gives CDR1 NNHNN, CDR2 SYGAGS (reference sequence). CDR3 length: 13 amino acids. The chain's CDR3 is CASGDRGEDTQYF. CDR3 bases read: TGTGCCAGCGGGGACAGGGGGGAAGAC.

In its sample, this clone was seen a few times. The gene names here belong to mouse. The read ends 4 residues early relative to the CDR3; the germline J gene fills the gap. The rearrangement links TRBV13-3 to TRBJ2-7; no firm D call. Trimming took 7 bases from V and 0 from J, leaving 17 bases between them. The germline V gene encodes CDR1 NNHDY and CDR2 SYVADS. The CDR3 runs 15 residues. The sequenced CDR3 bases are TGTGCCAGCTCCAACCCGACATCCAGCTCCTAT. Its translation: CASSNPTSSSY. The entire CDR3 is CASSNPTSSSYEQYF.

This clone was detected a few times. Genes and germline are mouse. The sequence runs out 4 residues before the end of the CDR3; the remainder is reconstructed from the germline J gene. Other nucleotide sequences from this sample produce the same CDR3. The chain carries TRBV13-1 and TRBJ2-5; 10 bases match TRBD2. The germline V gene has CDR1 NSHNY and CDR2 SYGAGN. The CDR3 is made up of 15 amino acids. The covered CDR3 bases are TGTGCCAGCAGTGATGCGGCTGGGGGGGCAGAC. It is translated as CASSDAAGGAD. The CDR3, in full, reads CASSDAAGGADTQYF.

With respect to this clone: Gene names are the mouse ones. Read coverage stops 4 residues before the CDR3 terminus; the germline J gene supplies the remainder. The chain is built from TRBV19 and TRBJ2-2; possibly TRBD1 for D (6 bases). Trimming took off 4 bases at V and 1 base at J, with 8 bases between the two ends. There are 14 residues in the CDR3. Germline assignment: CDR1 FNHDT and CDR2 SITEND (reference sequence). The CDR3 spells CASSSGQNTGQLYF. CDR3 bases read: TGTGCCAGCAGTTCGGGACAAAACACCGGG.

As for this clone: Gene labels here are mouse ones. Read coverage stops 4 residues before the CDR3 terminus; the germline J gene supplies the remainder. The chain couples TRBV5 to TRBJ2-1; TRBD2 agrees at 8 bases. Germline V gene data show CDR1 as LGHNA and CDR2 as YNLKQL (reference sequence). Trimming took 4 bases from V and 1 from J; bases not matched to a gene: 6. This CDR3 region has 16 residues. CDR3 region: CASSPPGGANYAEQFF. The CDR3 bases that were read are TGTGCCAGCAGCCCCCCGGGGGGGGCGAACTATGCT.

A remark on this clone: Here the gene names and germline are mouse. The read falls 4 residues short of the CDR3 end, and the missing part is taken from the germline J gene. J is TRBJ1-1 and V is TRBV13-1, with D maybe TRBD1 (6 bases). CDR1 is NSHNY and CDR2 is SYGAGN in the germline V gene. The CDR3 length is 16 residues. V lost 3 bases and J lost 0, with 15 bases in between. The CDR3 protein is CASSGLPGQANTEVFF. Partial CDR3 DNA: TGTGCCAGCAGTGGCCTCCCGGGACAAGCAAACACA.

This clone was seen a few times. The listed genes are named as in mouse. The sequenced fragment ends 4 residues before the CDR3 boundary, so the rest is inferred from the germline J gene. This rearrangement joins TRBV31 to TRBJ2-5; the D gene is possibly TRBD1 (5 bases). Germline CDR1 GKSSPN, CDR2 SITVG. This CDR3 comprises 14 residues. Incomplete CDR3 DNA: TGTGCCTGGAGTCGGCAGGGAGGTATAGAC. This sequence encodes CAWSRQGGID. The CDR3, in full, reads CAWSRQGGIDTQYF.

This clone was counted a few times. Gene names and germline match the mouse. The read gets to within 4 residues of the CDR3 end, and the germline J gene fills in the rest. The chain combines TRBV13-1 with TRBJ2-2, with D perhaps TRBD1 (5 bases). V was clipped by 0 bases and J by 1 base, with 10 bases between them. Per germline, CDR1 NSHNY and CDR2 SYGAGN. The CDR3 has 16 residues. CDR3 residues: CASSDAPDKNTGQLYF. Incomplete CDR3 DNA: TGTGCCAGCAGTGATGCACCGGACAAAAACACCGGG.

There are many counts of this clone. Germline and genes: mouse. The read stops 4 residues short of the end of the CDR3; the missing end is completed from the germline J gene. This CDR3 is also generated by other DNA sequences in the sample. The gene calls are TRBV17 and TRBJ2-2, with D perhaps matching TRBD2 (5 bases). V was shortened by 2 bases and J by 0 bases, with 7 bases between the two germline ends. The CDR3 has 15 amino acids. Germline V gene sequence: CDR1 MNHDT, CDR2 YYDKIL. The CDR3: CASSRLGSNTGQLYF. The sequenced CDR3 bases are TGTGCTAGCAGTAGACTGGGTTCAAACACCGGG.

Comment on this clone: Here the gene names and germline are mouse. Read data end 4 residues before the CDR3 end; the end is taken from the germline J gene. This chain uses TRBV5 with TRBJ2-3; possible D gene TRBD1, 6 bases. V was clipped by 0 bases and J by 0 bases, with 10 bases between them. The CDR3 covers 16 residues. The germline CDR1 and CDR2 sequences are LGHNA and YNLKQL (reference sequence). This CDR3 reads CASSQEGTPSAETLYF. Partial CDR3 DNA: TGTGCCAGCAGCCAAGAAGGGACACCTAGTGCAGAA.

This clone showed up many times. Mouse germline and gene names are used. The sample carries other DNA sequences with the same CDR3. The CDR3: CASSPGTTSAETLYF. Incomplete CDR3 DNA: TGTGCCAGCAGTCCCGGGACAACTAGTGCAGAA. The chain employs TRBV19 and TRBJ2-3; D is perhaps TRBD1 (6 bases). With the read ending 4 residues before the CDR3 end, the germline J gene is used to fill in that end. Germline CDR1 FNHDT, CDR2 SITEND (reference sequence). Trimming shortened V by 4 bases and J by 0 bases, and 12 bases separated the two germline ends. This CDR3 region has 15 residues.

The sample holds a few counts of this clone. Germline and genes: mouse. The read halts 3 residues ahead of the CDR3 end, with the missing end drawn from the germline J gene. This chain connects TRBV19 to TRBJ1-6; maybe TRBD1 (5 bases). TRBJ1-6 is identified as an open reading frame with a role that is uncertain. Germline V gene sequence: CDR1 FNHDT, CDR2 SITEND (reference sequence). Trimming shortened V by 3 bases and J by 3 bases, and 7 bases separated the two germline ends. The CDR3 has 14 amino acids. CDR3 amino acids: CASSKRGYNSPLYF. The covered CDR3 bases are TGTGCCAGCAGTAAGAGGGGCTATAATTCGCCC.

As for this clone: The germline and genes are mouse ones. The CDR3 is cut off 4 residues early in the read; its end comes from the germline J gene. This chain joins TRBV13-2 and TRBJ2-1; TRBD1 aligns across 8 bases. Losses at the gene ends were 2 bases for V and 4 bases for J; bases not matched to a gene: 5. CDR1 and CDR2 from the germline V gene are NNHNN and SYGAGS (reference sequence). The CDR3 is 15 amino acids. The CDR3 DNA, read in part, is TGTGCCAGCGGTGACGACAGGGGAAAGTATGCT. The encoded protein is CASGDDRGKYA. The CDR3 in full is CASGDDRGKYAEQFF.

On this clone itself: Gene names are the mouse ones. Read coverage stops 4 residues before the CDR3 terminus; the germline J gene supplies the remainder. This chain connects TRBV17 to TRBJ2-7, with D possibly being TRBD1 (6 bases). Germline lookup yields CDR1 MNHDT and CDR2 YYDKIL. This CDR3 has 15 residues. The V end was cut by 5 bases, the J end by 0 bases, with 14 bases between. The chain's CDR3 is CASSEDRKSSYEQYF. The part of the CDR3 DNA that was read is TGTGCTAGCAGTGAAGACAGGAAGAGCTCCTAT.

A few counts support this clone. Mouse germline and gene names are used. The sequence runs out 4 residues before the end of the CDR3; the remainder is reconstructed from the germline J gene. The V call is TRBV13-2, the J call TRBJ1-2, with 8 bases identical to TRBD1. The V and J ends lost 6 bases and 0 bases, in that order; junction bases with no gene match: 4. CDR3 length equals 14 residues. The germline V gene has CDR1 NNHNN and CDR2 SYGAGS (reference sequence). Partial CDR3 DNA: TGTGCCAGCGCTGACAGGGGATCAAACTCC. This gives the protein CASADRGSNS. The whole CDR3 sequence is CASADRGSNSDYTF.

About this clone itself: The gene names here belong to mouse. Read coverage stops 4 residues before the CDR3 terminus; the germline J gene supplies the remainder. The chain uses TRBV13-3 and TRBJ2-2; D perhaps matches TRBD1 (5 bases). The CDR3 has 15 amino acids. Germline assignment: CDR1 NNHDY and CDR2 SYVADS. The V end lost 2 bases, the J end lost 2 bases, and 10 bases lay between the germline ends. The CDR3 here is CASSEPGKNTGQLYF. The part of the CDR3 DNA that was read is TGTGCCAGCAGTGAGCCAGGGAAGAACACCGGG.

This clone was seen more than once but under ten times. Mouse gene names apply. The sequenced fragment ends 4 residues before the CDR3 boundary, so the rest is inferred from the germline J gene. The chain couples TRBV12-1 to TRBJ2-2; perhaps TRBD1 as D (6 bases). The length of the CDR3 is 12 residues. The V gene's germline CDR1 is SGHSN and CDR2 HYEKVE. Partial CDR3 DNA: TGTGCCAGCTCACCGGACAGTGGG. The encoded protein is CASSPDSG. In full, the CDR3 is CASSPDSGQLYF.

The table lists this clone with a few counts. Mouse germline and gene names are used. The read halts 4 residues ahead of the CDR3 end, with the missing end drawn from the germline J gene. The sample carries other DNA sequences with the same CDR3. The chain couples TRBV17 to TRBJ2-7, with 11 bases that match TRBD1. Germline V lookup: CDR1 MNHDT, CDR2 YYDKIL. The CDR3 extends over 14 amino acids. CDR3 sequence reads: CASSSGTGGYEQYF. The sequenced CDR3 bases are TGTGCTAGCAGTAGTGGGACAGGGGGGTAT. Variable domain in full (rest from reference TRBV17 and TRBJ2-7): DTTVKQNPRYKLARVGKPVNLICSQTMNHDTMYWYQKKPNQAPKLLLFYYDKILNREADTFEKFQSSRPNNSFCSLYIGSAGLEYSAMYLCASSSGTGGYEQYFGPGTRLTVL.

This clone occurred a few times. Each gene name is a mouse one. The CDR3 goes on 3 residues after the read ends, and that part is filled in from the germline J gene. The chain joins TRBV13-3 to TRBJ1-6, with 8 bases that match TRBD1. TRBJ1-6 is an ORF for which the function is uncertain. This CDR3 comprises 17 residues. Germline trimming cut 1 base from V and 0 bases from J; bases unmatched to any gene: 3. The germline gives CDR1 NNHDY, CDR2 SYVADS. CDR3 amino acids: CASSDTGGNSYNSPLYF. The covered CDR3 bases are TGTGCCAGCAGTGATACAGGGGGGAATTCCTATAATTCGCCC.

This clone came up many times. The gene names given are mouse names. The read falls 4 residues short of the CDR3 end, and the missing part is taken from the germline J gene. The identical CDR3 is also encoded by other nucleotide sequences in the sample. The chain carries TRBV13-1 and TRBJ2-1, with TRBD1 identical over 9 bases. V was pared by 3 bases and J by 4 bases, with 2 bases of the junction left unmatched. CDR3 length: 14 amino acids. Per the germline V gene, CDR1 is NSHNY and CDR2 is SYGAGN. The CDR3: CASSAGTGYAEQFF. CDR3 bases read: TGTGCCAGCAGTGCCGGGACAGGGTATGCT.